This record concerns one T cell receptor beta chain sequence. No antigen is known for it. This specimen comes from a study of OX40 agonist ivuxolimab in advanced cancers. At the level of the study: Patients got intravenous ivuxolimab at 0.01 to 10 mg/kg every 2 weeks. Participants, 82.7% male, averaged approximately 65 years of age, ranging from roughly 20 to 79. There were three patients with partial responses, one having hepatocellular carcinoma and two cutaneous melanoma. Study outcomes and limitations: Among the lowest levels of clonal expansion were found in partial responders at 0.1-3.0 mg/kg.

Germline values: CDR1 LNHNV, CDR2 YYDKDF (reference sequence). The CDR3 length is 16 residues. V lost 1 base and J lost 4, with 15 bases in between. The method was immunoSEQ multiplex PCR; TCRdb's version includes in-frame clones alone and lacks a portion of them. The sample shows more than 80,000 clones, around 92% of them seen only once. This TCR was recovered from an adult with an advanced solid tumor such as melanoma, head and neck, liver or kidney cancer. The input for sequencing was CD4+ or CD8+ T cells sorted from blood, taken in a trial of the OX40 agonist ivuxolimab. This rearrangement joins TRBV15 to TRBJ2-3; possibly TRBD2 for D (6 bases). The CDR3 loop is CATSRGGGARADTQYF. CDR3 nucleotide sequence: TGTGCCACCAGCAGAGGGGGCGGGGCGCGGGCAGATACGCAGTATTTT.